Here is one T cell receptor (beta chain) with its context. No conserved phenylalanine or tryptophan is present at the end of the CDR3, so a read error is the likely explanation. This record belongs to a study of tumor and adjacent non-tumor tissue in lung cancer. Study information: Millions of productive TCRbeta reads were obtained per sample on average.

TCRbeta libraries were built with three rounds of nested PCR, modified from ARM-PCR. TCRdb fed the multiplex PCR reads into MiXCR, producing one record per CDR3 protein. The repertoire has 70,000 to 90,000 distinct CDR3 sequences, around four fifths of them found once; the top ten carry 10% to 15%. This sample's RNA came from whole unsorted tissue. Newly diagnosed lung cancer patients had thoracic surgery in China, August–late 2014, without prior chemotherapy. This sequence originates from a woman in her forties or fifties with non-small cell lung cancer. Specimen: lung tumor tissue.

CDR3 region: CASSYAGSGQEKLFI. CDR3 nucleotide sequence: TGTGCCAGCAGTTACGCCGGGTCGGGACAAGAAAAACTGTTTATT. This chain joins TRBV6-5 and TRBJ1-4; D perhaps matches TRBD1 (6 bases). V lost 2 bases and J lost 8, with 15 bases in between. The germline gives CDR1 MNHEY, CDR2 SVGAGI. The CDR3 is made up of 15 amino acids.